The 25 T cell receptor beta chains given below trace back to one sample, sequenced in a study of PD-1 blockade in classical Hodgkin lymphoma. Measured with immunoSEQ multiplex PCR; TCRdb has only the in-frame clones, and not every one. The sample holds about 110,000 clones; 80% to 90% are singletons and the top ten take just under 20%. Autologous stem cell transplantation was followed by relapse in every patient, and brentuximab vedotin exposure varied. The source material was peripheral blood mononuclear cells (PBMCs), sampled before the second cycle of nivolumab. The receptors come from a human donor with classical Hodgkin lymphoma.

V is TRBV10-3 and J is TRBJ2-3; 9 bases match TRBD2. After removal of 2 bases from V and 4 bases from J, the junction contained 7 bases not matched to a gene. CDR1 is ENHRY, CDR2 SYGVKD, per germline. The CDR3 extends over 16 amino acids. The CDR3 is CAISEEGSGRADTQYF. Here the CDR3 DNA reads TGTGCCATCAGTGAGGAGGGTAGCGGGAGAGCAGATACGCAGTATTTT.

The chain has TRBV25-1 and TRBJ2-3; 7 bases agree with TRBD2. The CDR3 contains 16 residues. Losses at the gene ends were 8 bases for V and 0 bases for J; bases not matched to a gene: 11. CDR1 and CDR2 (germline): MGHDK, SYGVNS. The CDR3 sequence is CASFHSGSGSTDTQYF. The DNA of the CDR3 is TGTGCCAGCTTCCACTCGGGTAGCGGGAGCACAGATACGCAGTATTTT.

This clone was seen more than once but under ten times. V and J are TRBV18 and TRBJ1-4; possibly TRBD1 for D (6 bases). V was clipped by 2 bases and J by 8 bases, with 12 bases between them. This CDR3 is built from 14 residues. CDR1 is KGHSH and CDR2 is LQKENI in the germline V gene. The CDR3 sequence is CASSPGTRREKLFF. The CDR3 nucleotides read TGTGCCAGCTCACCAGGGACACGACGAGAAAAACTGTTTTTT.

This chain links TRBV7-2 with TRBJ2-1, with D perhaps matching TRBD2 (5 bases). Trimming took off 5 bases at V and 0 bases at J, with 11 bases between the two ends. The germline V gene encodes CDR1 SGHTA and CDR2 FQGNSA. This CDR3 contains 15 residues. The CDR3 DNA reads as TGTGCCAGCAGCCCCGGGATTAACTCCTACAATGAGCAGTTCTTC. Amino acids: CASSPGINSYNEQFF.

This chain uses TRBV19 with TRBJ1-1; maybe TRBD1 (5 bases). V was cut by 6 bases and J by 1 base, with 21 bases left in between. Germline values: CDR1 LNHDA, CDR2 SQIVND (reference sequence). The CDR3 sequence is 17 residues long. The CDR3 DNA follows: TGTGCCAGTAGAATTTATTCGGCAGGGCAGGGGAACACTGAAGCTTTCTTT. This gives the protein CASRIYSAGQGNTEAFF.

This clone was detected only a few times. This chain links TRBV7-9 with TRBJ1-5; the D gene is possibly TRBD1 (6 bases). The CDR3 length is 14 residues. Germline-derived CDR1 and CDR2 are SEHNR and FQNEAQ (reference sequence). Between the trimmed V and J ends, which lost 5 bases and 7 bases, there was a span of 15 bases. In DNA, the CDR3 is TGTGCCAGCAGCCAAGGGGGAGCAGGACAGCCCCAGCATTTT. It codes for CASSQGGAGQPQHF.

This clone was seen once. The chain has TRBV5-8 and TRBJ2-3; D may be TRBD1 (5 bases). The germline CDR1 and CDR2 sequences are SGHTS and YDEGEE. The CDR3 runs to 16 residues. The V gene lost 0 bases and the J gene lost 7 bases, with 18 bases spanning the gap. CDR3 sequence: CASSLAQPKGLYTQYF. CDR3 nucleotide sequence: TGTGCCAGCAGCTTGGCTCAACCTAAGGGGCTATATACGCAGTATTTT.

This chain connects TRBV19 to TRBJ2-3; maybe TRBD2 (6 bases). Trimming removed 6 bases from V and 1 base from J, with 14 bases in between. The CDR3 sequence is 15 residues long. The V gene's germline CDR1 is LNHDA and CDR2 SQIVND (reference sequence). Written as DNA, the CDR3 is TGTGCCAGTAGCCCAGGAGGGCGTGGCACAGATACGCAGTATTTT. It specifies CASSPGGRGTDTQYF.

This chain connects TRBV27 to TRBJ1-2, with 7 bases matching TRBD1. The CDR3 sequence is 19 residues long. Germline CDR1 is MNHEY and CDR2 is SMNVEV (reference sequence). V was pared by 6 bases and J by 8 bases, with 27 bases of the junction left unmatched. As DNA, the CDR3 is TGTGCCAGCAGCCCCCGAGTAGGCCGGACAGGCGGCGAGGAGGGCGGCTACACCTTC. As protein: CASSPRVGRTGGEEGGYTF.

The chain employs TRBV29-1 and TRBJ2-2; weak D call: TRBD2 (5 bases). The CDR3 is made up of 14 amino acids. In germline, CDR1 is SQVTM, CDR2 ANQGSEA. V was clipped by 2 bases and J by 4 bases, with 11 bases between them. This CDR3 is CSVEPGTGTGELFF. The DNA of the CDR3 is TGCAGCGTTGAACCGGGAACGGGCACCGGGGAGCTGTTTTTT.

This chain links TRBV29-1 with TRBJ1-1; maybe TRBD1 (6 bases). Trimming removed 7 bases at V and 5 bases at J, with 8 bases between. The CDR3 is made up of 10 amino acids. Germline V gene data show CDR1 as SQVTM and CDR2 as ANQGSEA. The CDR3 DNA sequence: TGCAGCGCTACAGGGACTGAAGCTTTCTTT. Encoded protein: CSATGTEAFF.

This clone turned up a few times. This chain uses TRBV4-3 with TRBJ2-3; D gene unclear. From germline, CDR1 is LGHNA and CDR2 YSLEER. CDR3 length equals 14 residues. V lost 4 bases, J lost 5 bases, and 13 bases lay in between. The CDR3 DNA reads as TGCGCCAGCAGCCCCAAGCCCTTCGGAGATACGCAGTATTTT. It yields the protein CASSPKPFGDTQYF.

The V gene is TRBV16, the J gene TRBJ1-5, with TRBD1 matching over 9 bases. V gave up 0 bases and J gave up 3 bases; unmatched junction bases: 9. Germline V gene lookup returns CDR1 KGHSY and CDR2 FQNENV. This CDR3 contains 18 residues. The CDR3 loop reads CASSQSQGQGRDNQPQHF. The CDR3 bases are TGTGCCAGCAGCCAATCTCAGGGACAGGGCCGGGACAATCAGCCCCAGCATTTT.

V gene TRBV28 combines with J gene TRBJ1-4; D call uncertain. V lost 3 bases to trimming and J lost 0 bases, with 8 bases between them. Per the germline V gene, CDR1 is MDHEN and CDR2 is SYDVKM. The CDR3 consists of 15 residues. CDR3 in DNA: TGTGCCAGCAGTTTTGAGGTTACAACTAATGAAAAACTGTTTTTT. As protein: CASSFEVTTNEKLFF.

The chain joins TRBV11-2 to TRBJ1-1; D may be TRBD1 (5 bases). CDR3 length: 16 amino acids. CDR1 is SGHAT and CDR2 is FQNNGV in the germline V gene. The V and J ends lost 5 bases and 6 bases respectively, with 22 bases between them. Here the CDR3 DNA reads TGTGCCAGCAGCGGAATGGGGTCAGGCAGGGCGGCTGAAGCTTTCTTT. This translates into CASSGMGSGRAAEAFF.

In this sample, this clone turned up once. The genes are TRBV29-1 and TRBJ2-3; D is unclear. Germline CDR1 reads SQVTM; CDR2 reads ANQGSEA. This CDR3 is built from 11 residues. The germline V and J ends were trimmed by 6 bases and 3 bases, with 7 bases remaining between them. CDR3 amino acids: CSVEITDTQYF. The CDR3 DNA sequence: TGCAGCGTAGAAATTACAGATACGCAGTATTTT.

V and J are TRBV19 and TRBJ2-7; TRBD1 matches 7 bases. The CDR3 totals 14 residues. The ends lost 7 bases at V and 3 bases at J; junction bases unmatched: 9. Germline assignment: CDR1 LNHDA and CDR2 SQIVND (reference sequence). CDR3 loop: CASKKQGPGYEQYF. The CDR3 DNA reads TGTGCCAGTAAAAAACAGGGGCCCGGCTACGAGCAGTACTTC.

The chain has TRBV23-1 and TRBJ1-5; D is unresolved. TRBV23-1 is an open reading frame, and its role is uncertain. Trimming shortened V by 4 bases and J by 6 bases, and 16 bases separated the two germline ends. The CDR3 length is 15 residues. The CDR3 DNA is TGCGCCAGCAGTCGCTATGCTTACTGGGGTCAGCCCCAGCATTTT. Its translation: CASSRYAYWGQPQHF.

V and J are TRBV6-5 and TRBJ1-2, with D possibly matching TRBD1 (6 bases). The CDR3 is 14 amino acids. The V and J ends lost 6 bases and 6 bases respectively, with 17 bases between them. Germline V gene sequence: CDR1 MNHEY, CDR2 SVGAGI. The chain's CDR3 is CASRPTGSQDGYTF. For the CDR3, the DNA is TGTGCCAGCAGGCCTACAGGGTCTCAAGATGGCTACACCTTC.

The chain uses TRBV4-1 and TRBJ2-1; D is undetermined. Germline V gene sequence: CDR1 MGHRA, CDR2 YSYEKL. The CDR3 is 16 amino acids. V shed 2 bases and J shed 5 bases, with 16 bases lying between them. The CDR3 sequence: CASSQTGLSKNNEQFF. CDR3 nucleotides: TGCGCCAGCAGCCAAACGGGTTTATCAAAGAACAATGAGCAGTTCTTC.

CDR3 DNA sequence: TGTGCCAGCTTACAGGGGGCAGGGCAGTACTTC. It encodes CASLQGAGQYF. V usage is TRBV2 and J usage is TRBJ2-7; TRBD1 agrees at 9 bases. J was trimmed by 9 bases and V by 8 bases; bases with no gene match: 5. From germline, CDR1 is SNHLY and CDR2 FYNNEI. The CDR3 runs to 11 residues.

As for this clone: The germline gene is not matched at one end of the junction; a read error may be the cause. The chain carries TRBV7-9 and TRBJ2-1; tentative D call: TRBD2 (6 bases). Germline-derived CDR1 and CDR2 are SEHNR and FQNEAQ (reference sequence). CDR3 length: 16 residues. The CDR3 sequence is CASSFQLSRGYSEQFF. In DNA, the CDR3 is TGTGCCAGCAGCTTTCAATTGTCGCGGGGCTACAGTGAGCAGTTCTTC.

J is TRBJ1-4 and V is TRBV6-5, with a weak D call TRBD1 (6 bases). This CDR3 comprises 14 residues. Germline CDR1 reads MNHEY; CDR2 reads SVGAGI. The ends were cut back, 10 bases at V and 4 bases at J, with 16 bases in the middle. CDR3 DNA: TGTGCCACCCGCGAGGACAGCCTTAATGAAAAACTGTTTTTT. Amino acid sequence: CATREDSLNEKLFF.

This sequence joins TRBV29-1 and TRBJ1-1, with D possibly matching TRBD1 (5 bases). Deletions cut 2 bases from V and 1 base from J, with 11 bases between. Per germline, CDR1 SQVTM and CDR2 ANQGSEA. The CDR3 is 14 amino acids. CDR3 residues: CSVEWNRKNTEAFF. The CDR3 DNA follows: TGCAGCGTTGAATGGAACAGGAAGAACACTGAAGCTTTCTTT.

The V call is TRBV10-3, the J call TRBJ2-4; D is perhaps TRBD1 or TRBD2 (5 bases each). V shed 7 bases and J shed 5 bases, with 15 bases lying between them. The CDR3 is made up of 14 amino acids. Germline V CDR1 and CDR2: ENHRY, SYGVKD. The chain's CDR3 is CAIKRDPKENIQYF. The CDR3 DNA reads as TGTGCCATCAAGAGGGACCCCAAGGAAAACATTCAGTACTTC.